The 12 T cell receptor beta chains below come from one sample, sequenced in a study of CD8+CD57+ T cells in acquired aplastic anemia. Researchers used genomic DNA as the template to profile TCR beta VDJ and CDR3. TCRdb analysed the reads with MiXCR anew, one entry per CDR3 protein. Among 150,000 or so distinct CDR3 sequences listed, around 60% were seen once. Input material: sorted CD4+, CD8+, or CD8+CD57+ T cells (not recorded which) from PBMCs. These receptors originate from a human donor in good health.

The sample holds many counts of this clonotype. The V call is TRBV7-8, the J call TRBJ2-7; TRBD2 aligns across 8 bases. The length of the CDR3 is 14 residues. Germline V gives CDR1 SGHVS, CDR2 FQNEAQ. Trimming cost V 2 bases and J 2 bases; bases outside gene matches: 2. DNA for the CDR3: TGTGCCAGCAGCTTACCAGCGGGGGCCTACGAGCAGTACTTC. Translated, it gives CASSLPAGAYEQYF.

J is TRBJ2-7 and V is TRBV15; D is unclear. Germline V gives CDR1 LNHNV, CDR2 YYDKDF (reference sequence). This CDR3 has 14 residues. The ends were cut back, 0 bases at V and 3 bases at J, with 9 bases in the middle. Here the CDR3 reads CATSREGSLYEQYF. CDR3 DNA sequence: TGTGCCACCAGCAGAGAAGGCTCCCTCTACGAGCAGTACTTC.

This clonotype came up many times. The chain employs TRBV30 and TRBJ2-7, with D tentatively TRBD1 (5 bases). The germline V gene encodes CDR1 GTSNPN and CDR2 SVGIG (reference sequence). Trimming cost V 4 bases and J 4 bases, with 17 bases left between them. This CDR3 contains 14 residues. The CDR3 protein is CAWMSRQGQYEQYF. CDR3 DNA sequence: TGTGCCTGGATGTCTCGGCAGGGTCAATACGAGCAGTACTTC.

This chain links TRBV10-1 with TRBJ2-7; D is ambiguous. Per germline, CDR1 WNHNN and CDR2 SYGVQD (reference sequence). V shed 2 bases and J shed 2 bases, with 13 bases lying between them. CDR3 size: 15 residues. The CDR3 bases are TGCGCCAGCAGTGAGACCGTCGTGGGCGCCTACGAGCAGTACTTC. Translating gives CASSETVVGAYEQYF.

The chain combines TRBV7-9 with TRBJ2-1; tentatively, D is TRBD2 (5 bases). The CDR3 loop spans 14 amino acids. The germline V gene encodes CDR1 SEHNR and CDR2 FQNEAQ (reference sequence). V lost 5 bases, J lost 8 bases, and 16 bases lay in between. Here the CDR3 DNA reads TGTGCCAGCAGCCCCCCGACTACGGTCGATGAGCAGTTCTTC. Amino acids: CASSPPTTVDEQFF.

The CDR3 sequence is CSARDHLGTYGQPQHF. For the CDR3, the DNA is TGCAGTGCTAGAGATCACCTCGGAACGTATGGTCAGCCCCAGCATTTT. This chain links TRBV20-1 with TRBJ1-5, with D unresolved. This CDR3 has 16 amino acids. Germline V gene lookup returns CDR1 DFQATT and CDR2 SNEGSKA (reference sequence). V lost 0 bases to trimming and J lost 6 bases, with 18 bases between them.

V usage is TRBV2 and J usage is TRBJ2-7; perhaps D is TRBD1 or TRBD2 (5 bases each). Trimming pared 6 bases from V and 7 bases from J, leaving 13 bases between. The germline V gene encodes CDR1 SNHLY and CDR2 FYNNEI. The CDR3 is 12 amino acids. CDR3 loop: CASRAGTWEQYF. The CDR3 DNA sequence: TGTGCCAGCAGGGCAGGGACGTGGGAGCAGTACTTC.

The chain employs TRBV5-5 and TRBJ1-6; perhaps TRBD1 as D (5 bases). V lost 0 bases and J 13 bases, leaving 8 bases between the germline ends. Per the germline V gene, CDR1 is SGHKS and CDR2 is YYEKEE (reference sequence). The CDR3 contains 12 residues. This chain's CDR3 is CASSLGGGPLHF. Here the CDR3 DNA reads TGTGCCAGCAGCTTGGGTGGGGGGCCCCTCCACTTT.

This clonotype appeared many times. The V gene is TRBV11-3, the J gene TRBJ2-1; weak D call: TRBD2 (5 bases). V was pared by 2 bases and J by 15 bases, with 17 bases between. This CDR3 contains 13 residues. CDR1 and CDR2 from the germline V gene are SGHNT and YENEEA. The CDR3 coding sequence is TGTGCCAGCAGCTTATGCGAGCGGTGTCTTTGGTTCTTC. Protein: CASSLCERCLWFF.

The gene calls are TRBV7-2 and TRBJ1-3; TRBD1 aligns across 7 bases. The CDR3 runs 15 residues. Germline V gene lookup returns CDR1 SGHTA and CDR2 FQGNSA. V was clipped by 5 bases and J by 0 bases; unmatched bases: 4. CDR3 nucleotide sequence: TGTGCCAGCAGCCTCCGACAGGGCTCTGGAAACACCATATATTTT. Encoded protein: CASSLRQGSGNTIYF.

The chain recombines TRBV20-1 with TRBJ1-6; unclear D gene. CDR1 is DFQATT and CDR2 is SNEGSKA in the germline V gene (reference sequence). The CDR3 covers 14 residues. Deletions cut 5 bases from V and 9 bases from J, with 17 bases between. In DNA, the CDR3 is TGCAGTGCTCGAACGCCAGGCTACGGTTCACCCCTCCACTTT. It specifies CSARTPGYGSPLHF.

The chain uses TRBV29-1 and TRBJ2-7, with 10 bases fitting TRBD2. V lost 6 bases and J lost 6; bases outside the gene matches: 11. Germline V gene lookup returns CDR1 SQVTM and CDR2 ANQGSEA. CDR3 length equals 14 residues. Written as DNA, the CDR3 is TGCAGCGTGGGAAGCGGGAGGGCCTGGGGCGAGCAGTACTTC. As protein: CSVGSGRAWGEQYF.